These T cell receptor beta chains were read from a single sample in a study of human T cells and chemical hapten exposure. MiXCR, run by TCRdb on the RACE reads, gives a single entry per CDR3 protein. The data contain 270,000 or so distinct CDR3 sequences, just under 8% of them singletons. Sequencing was performed on whole blood, taken in connection with sensitization to the hapten diphenylcyclopropenone (DPC). These receptors all come from a man aged 18 to 29 with alopecia areata. Some clones in this sample may be carry-over from other donors' samples. Both conserved end residues are part of each CDR3. D genes are given only for firm matches. Size values are once, few and many counts, or a class for expanded clones, and some rows have none.

abundance: -
d_gene: TRBD2
v_gene: TRBV7-3
j_gene: TRBJ2-1
CDR3aa: CASSPGTMAHEQFF
CDR3nt: TGTGCCAGCAGCCCCGGGACTATGGCACATGAGCAGTTCTTC

abundance: many
d_gene: TRBD1
v_gene: TRBV3-1
j_gene: TRBJ1-1
CDR3aa: CASSSRQGITEAFF
CDR3nt: TGTGCCAGCAGCTCAAGACAGGGTATCACTGAAGCTTTCTTT

abundance: few
d_gene: -
v_gene: TRBV2
j_gene: TRBJ1-4
CDR3aa: CASSAQGTPNEKLFF
CDR3nt: TGTGCCAGCAGTGCTCAGGGGACGCCTAATGAAAAACTGTTTTTT

abundance: -
d_gene: -
v_gene: TRBV12-3/TRBV12-4
j_gene: TRBJ1-5
CDR3aa: CASSLLRDSNQPQHF
CDR3nt: TGTGCCAGCAGTTTGTTAAGGGACAGCAATCAGCCCCAGCATTTT

abundance: many
d_gene: -
v_gene: TRBV5-1
j_gene: TRBJ1-1
CDR3aa: CASSTLGRINTEAFF
CDR3nt: TGCGCCAGCAGCACCCTCGGCAGGATTAACACTGAAGCTTTCTTT

abundance: few
d_gene: -
v_gene: TRBV12-3/TRBV12-4
j_gene: TRBJ1-1
CDR3aa: CAIGRIRGTEAFF
CDR3nt: TGTGCCATCGGACGGATAAGGGGGACTGAAGCTTTCTTT

abundance: -
d_gene: -
v_gene: TRBV7-9
j_gene: TRBJ2-1
CDR3aa: CASSLYRGGGDRNEQFF
CDR3nt: TGTGCCAGCAGCTTATACCGAGGGGGCGGGGATCGCAATGAGCAGTTCTTC

abundance: -
d_gene: TRBD2
v_gene: TRBV11-2
j_gene: TRBJ2-5
CDR3aa: CASSPTSGPETQYF
CDR3nt: TGTGCCAGCAGCCCCACTAGCGGTCCAGAGACCCAGTACTTC

abundance: -
d_gene: -
v_gene: TRBV28
j_gene: TRBJ2-7
CDR3aa: CASSLSRNPNYEQYF
CDR3nt: TGTGCCAGCAGTTTATCAAGAAACCCCAACTACGAGCAGTACTTC

abundance: -
d_gene: -
v_gene: TRBV6-5
j_gene: TRBJ1-2
CDR3aa: CASSYSGQHGYTF
CDR3nt: TGTGCCAGCAGTTACTCAGGGCAGCATGGCTACACCTTC

abundance: few
d_gene: TRBD2
v_gene: TRBV20-1
j_gene: TRBJ2-3
CDR3aa: CSATTSGGTSDTQYF
CDR3nt: TGCAGTGCTACCACTAGCGGGGGGACCTCAGATACGCAGTATTTT

abundance: -
d_gene: -
v_gene: TRBV7-8
j_gene: TRBJ1-1
CDR3aa: CASSPDQGLSAFF
CDR3nt: TGTGCCAGCAGCCCAGATCAGGGATTATCAGCTTTCTTT

abundance: few
d_gene: -
v_gene: TRBV7-2
j_gene: TRBJ1-2
CDR3aa: CASRYDHEAGYTF
CDR3nt: TGTGCCAGCAGATACGATCATGAGGCTGGCTACACCTTC

abundance: -
d_gene: -
v_gene: TRBV5-6
j_gene: TRBJ1-6
CDR3aa: CASSLRGPLHF
CDR3nt: TGTGCCAGCAGCTTGCGGGGGCCCCTCCACTTT

abundance: -
d_gene: TRBD1
v_gene: TRBV27
j_gene: TRBJ2-5
CDR3aa: CASSLLQGDGTQYF
CDR3nt: TGTGCCAGCAGTTTACTACAGGGGGACGGGACCCAGTACTTC

abundance: many
d_gene: -
v_gene: TRBV6-2/TRBV6-3
j_gene: TRBJ1-5
CDR3aa: CASSEGYQPQHF
CDR3nt: TGTGCCAGCAGTGAGGGGTATCAGCCCCAGCATTTT

abundance: few
d_gene: -
v_gene: TRBV6-2/TRBV6-3
j_gene: TRBJ2-2
CDR3aa: CASSPLRDTGELFF
CDR3nt: TGTGCCAGCAGTCCCCTCAGGGACACCGGGGAGCTGTTTTTT

abundance: few
d_gene: -
v_gene: TRBV10-3
j_gene: TRBJ2-2
CDR3aa: CAIRRQAGGELFF
CDR3nt: TGTGCCATCAGGCGACAGGCAGGCGGGGAGCTGTTTTTT

abundance: -
d_gene: -
v_gene: TRBV7-2
j_gene: TRBJ1-1
CDR3aa: CASSPPDPIARPEAFF
CDR3nt: TGTGCCAGCAGCCCCCCGGACCCTATTGCTCGACCTGAAGCTTTCTTT

abundance: many
d_gene: -
v_gene: TRBV20-1
j_gene: TRBJ1-6
CDR3aa: CSAARGAGDGYSPLHF
CDR3nt: TGCAGTGCCGCGAGGGGGGCAGGTGATGGGTATTCACCCCTCCACTTT

abundance: -
d_gene: TRBD1
v_gene: TRBV5-1
j_gene: TRBJ1-1
CDR3aa: CASSLGDREEAFF
CDR3nt: TGCGCCAGCAGCTTGGGGGACAGGGAGGAAGCTTTCTTT

abundance: few
d_gene: -
v_gene: TRBV20-1
j_gene: TRBJ2-2
CDR3aa: CSAPPTRTGELFF
CDR3nt: TGCAGTGCCCCCCCGACTAGAACCGGGGAGCTGTTTTTT

abundance: -
d_gene: -
v_gene: TRBV7-9
j_gene: TRBJ2-2
CDR3aa: CASSALEGRRVRTGELFF
CDR3nt: TGTGCCAGCAGCGCACTAGAGGGGCGAAGGGTTCGCACCGGGGAGCTGTTTTTT

abundance: -
d_gene: -
v_gene: TRBV7-2
j_gene: TRBJ1-1
CDR3aa: CASSPRDGDTEAFF
CDR3nt: TGTGCCAGCAGCCCGCGGGACGGAGACACTGAAGCTTTCTTT

abundance: few
d_gene: TRBD1
v_gene: TRBV3-1
j_gene: TRBJ1-1
CDR3aa: CASSPTRTGWTEAFF
CDR3nt: TGTGCCAGCAGCCCAACGAGGACAGGGTGGACTGAAGCTTTCTTT

abundance: few
d_gene: TRBD1
v_gene: TRBV7-2
j_gene: TRBJ1-1
CDR3aa: CASSLWGQGNTEAFF
CDR3nt: TGTGCCAGCAGCTTATGGGGACAGGGAAACACTGAAGCTTTCTTT

abundance: few
d_gene: TRBD2
v_gene: TRBV28
j_gene: TRBJ2-3
CDR3aa: CASSRDVAGGYKDTQYF
CDR3nt: TGTGCCAGCAGCCGAGATGTGGCGGGGGGGTACAAAGATACGCAGTATTTT

abundance: many
d_gene: TRBD1
v_gene: TRBV7-3
j_gene: TRBJ2-3
CDR3aa: CASSPTPGQGLSTDTQYF
CDR3nt: TGTGCCAGCAGCCCAACCCCCGGACAGGGGTTAAGCACAGATACGCAGTATTTT

abundance: -
d_gene: -
v_gene: TRBV12-3/TRBV12-4
j_gene: TRBJ2-3
CDR3aa: CASSSPTGRATDTQYF
CDR3nt: TGTGCCAGCAGCTCACCTACAGGGAGGGCGACAGATACGCAGTATTTT

abundance: few
d_gene: -
v_gene: TRBV4-1
j_gene: TRBJ1-5
CDR3aa: CASSPSPPTEDQPQHF
CDR3nt: TGCGCCAGCAGCCCATCCCCCCCCACAGAGGATCAGCCCCAGCATTTT